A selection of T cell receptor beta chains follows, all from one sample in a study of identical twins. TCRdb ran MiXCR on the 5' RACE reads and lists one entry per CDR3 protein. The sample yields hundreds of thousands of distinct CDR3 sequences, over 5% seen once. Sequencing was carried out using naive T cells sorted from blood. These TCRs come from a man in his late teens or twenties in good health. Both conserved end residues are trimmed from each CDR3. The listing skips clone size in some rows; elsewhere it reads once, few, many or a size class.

CDR3: ASSSERGSGALYEQY; V: TRBV6-5; J: TRBJ2-7; size: .; length: 15
CDR3: SARGPTGAGEKLF; V: TRBV20-1; J: TRBJ1-4; size: many; length: 13
CDR3: SAIPGFEGYT; V: TRBV20-1; J: TRBJ1-2; size: many; length: 10
CDR3: ASSEIGGRETQY; V: TRBV2; J: TRBJ2-5; size: .; length: 12
CDR3: ASSQGQGAEAF; V: TRBV6-1; J: TRBJ1-1; size: .; length: 11
CDR3: ASTRFRQEDIQY; V: TRBV2; J: TRBJ2-4; size: few; length: 12
CDR3: ASSLDTGGASNSPLH; V: TRBV5-4; J: TRBJ1-6; size: .; length: 15
CDR3: SAPRDRNTGELF; V: TRBV29-1; J: TRBJ2-2; size: few; length: 12
CDR3: AISEIASGSYNEQF; V: TRBV10-3; J: TRBJ2-1; size: many; length: 14
CDR3: AISVSGLDTEAF; V: TRBV10-3; J: TRBJ1-1; size: many; length: 12
CDR3: ASSLDLGPRDGYT; V: TRBV5-1; J: TRBJ1-2; size: many; length: 13
CDR3: ASSNRPGALDGYT; V: TRBV4-3; J: TRBJ1-2; size: few; length: 13
CDR3: ASVRYNEQF; V: TRBV25-1; J: TRBJ2-1; size: many; length: 9
CDR3: ASTRVGGQDYEQY; V: TRBV6-1; J: TRBJ2-7; size: few; length: 13
CDR3: ASSFSGLRYNEQF; V: TRBV28; J: TRBJ2-1; size: many; length: 13
CDR3: ASSIDGTQH; V: TRBV12-3/TRBV12-4; J: TRBJ1-5; size: many; length: 9
CDR3: ASSLSSGRARASFYEQY; V: TRBV27; J: TRBJ2-7; size: many; length: 17
CDR3: SVQEGMETQY; V: TRBV29-1; J: TRBJ2-5; size: many; length: 10
CDR3: ASSLGGQDTLSYEQY; V: TRBV12-3/TRBV12-4; J: TRBJ2-7; size: many; length: 15
CDR3: ASSKQPTGANVLT; V: TRBV28; J: TRBJ2-6; size: .; length: 13
CDR3: ASSFGWGNEQF; V: TRBV12-3/TRBV12-4; J: TRBJ2-1; size: many; length: 11
CDR3: ASSWSGTGGATDTQY; V: TRBV5-1; J: TRBJ2-3; size: .; length: 15